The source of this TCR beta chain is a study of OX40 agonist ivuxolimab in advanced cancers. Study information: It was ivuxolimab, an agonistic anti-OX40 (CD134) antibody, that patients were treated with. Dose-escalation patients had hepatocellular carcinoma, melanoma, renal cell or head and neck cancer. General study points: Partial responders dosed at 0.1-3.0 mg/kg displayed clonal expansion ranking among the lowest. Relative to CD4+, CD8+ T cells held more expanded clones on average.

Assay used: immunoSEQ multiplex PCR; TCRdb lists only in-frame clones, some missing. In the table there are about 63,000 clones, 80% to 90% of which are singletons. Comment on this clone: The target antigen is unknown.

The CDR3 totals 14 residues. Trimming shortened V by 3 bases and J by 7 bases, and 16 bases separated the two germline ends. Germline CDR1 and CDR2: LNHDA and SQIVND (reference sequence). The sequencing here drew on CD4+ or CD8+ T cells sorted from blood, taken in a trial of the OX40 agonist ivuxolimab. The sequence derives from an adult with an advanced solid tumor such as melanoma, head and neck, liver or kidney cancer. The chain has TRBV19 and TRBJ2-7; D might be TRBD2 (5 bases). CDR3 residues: CASSILSGSGEQYF. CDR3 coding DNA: TGTGCCAGTAGTATTTTGAGTGGGTCGGGGGAGCAGTACTTC.